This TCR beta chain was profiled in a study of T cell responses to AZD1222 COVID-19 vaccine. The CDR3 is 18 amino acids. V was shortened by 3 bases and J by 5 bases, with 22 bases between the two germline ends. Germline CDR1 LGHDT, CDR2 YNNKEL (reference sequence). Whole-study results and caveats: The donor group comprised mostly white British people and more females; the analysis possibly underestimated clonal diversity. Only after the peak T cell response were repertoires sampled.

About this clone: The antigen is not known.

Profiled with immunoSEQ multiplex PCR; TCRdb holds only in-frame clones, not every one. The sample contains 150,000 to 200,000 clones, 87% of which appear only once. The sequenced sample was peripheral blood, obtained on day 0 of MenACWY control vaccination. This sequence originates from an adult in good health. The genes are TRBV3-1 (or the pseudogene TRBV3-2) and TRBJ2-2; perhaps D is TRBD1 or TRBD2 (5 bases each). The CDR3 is CASSQGPGPNWGTGELFF. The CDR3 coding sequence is TGTGCCAGCAGCCAGGGTCCCGGACCCAATTGGGGGACCGGGGAGCTGTTTTTT.